A single sample is the source of the 30 T cell receptor beta chains below, sequenced in a study of OX40 agonist ivuxolimab in advanced cancers. Library method: the immunoSEQ multiplex PCR assay. TCRdb's version of the immuneACCESS table is confined to in-frame rearrangements and falls short of the full clone set. An unresolved V gene accounts for under half of the shortfall where checked; the remainder is of unknown origin. A total of tens of thousands of clones appear in this sample, around 84% of them only once. The top ten clones comprise about 17% of the sample. This specimen was CD4+ or CD8+ T cells sorted from blood, taken in a trial of the OX40 agonist ivuxolimab. The source is an adult with an advanced solid tumor such as melanoma, head and neck, liver or kidney cancer.

The chain has TRBV19 and TRBJ1-6; D might be TRBD1 (5 bases). Between the trimmed V and J ends, which lost 6 bases and 9 bases, there was a span of 24 bases. Germline V lookup: CDR1 LNHDA, CDR2 SQIVND (reference sequence). The CDR3 consists of 17 residues. In DNA, the CDR3 is TGTGCCAGTAGACGACTAAAGGACACCCGAGACAGTTCACCCCTCCACTTT. This translates into CASRRLKDTRDSSPLHF.

The J gene is TRBJ2-1, the V gene TRBV7-6; D call uncertain. The CDR3 covers 13 residues. Trimming took off 1 base at V and 5 bases at J, with 6 bases between the two ends. Germline V gene sequence: CDR1 SGHVS, CDR2 FNYEAQ. As DNA, the CDR3 is TGTGCCAGCAGCTTAGTCCGGAACAATGAGCAGTTCTTC. Translation gives CASSLVRNNEQFF.

This clone has only one observation. This chain joins TRBV6-5 and TRBJ1-2; 9 bases align to TRBD1. The CDR3 consists of 13 residues. The junction had 3 bases not matched to a gene; V was cut back by 6 bases and J by 4 bases. Germline V lookup: CDR1 MNHEY, CDR2 SVGAGI. The CDR3 DNA reads as TGTGCCAGCAGCCGGGACAGGGCCTATGGCTACACCTTC. It specifies CASSRDRAYGYTF.

This rearrangement joins TRBV21-1 to TRBJ2-7; the D call TRBD1 from the table was never checked on the DNA. TRBV21-1 is a pseudogene. CDR3 length equals 13 residues. The CDR3 DNA reads TGTGCCAGCGATGGGGCAGCGACCTACGAGCAGTACTTC. This codes for CASDGAATYEQYF.

This clone was detected only once. The chain joins TRBV27 to TRBJ2-5; D is perhaps TRBD2 (6 bases). Germline CDR1 and CDR2: MNHEY and SMNVEV (reference sequence). Trimming took off 5 bases at V and 5 bases at J, with 15 bases between the two ends. CDR3 length: 14 residues. The CDR3 DNA reads as TGTGCCAGCAGTACTTACCGGGAGCGGGAGACCCAGTACTTC. This sequence encodes CASSTYRERETQYF.

The table lists this clone with a count of one. The chain carries TRBV6-5 and TRBJ1-5; 9 bases match TRBD1. CDR3 size: 15 residues. The V and J ends lost 5 bases and 5 bases, in that order; junction bases with no gene match: 7. Germline V lookup: CDR1 MNHEY, CDR2 SVGAGI. The CDR3: CASSTRTGADQPQHF. The CDR3 DNA reads TGTGCCAGCAGTACCCGGACAGGGGCCGATCAGCCCCAGCATTTT.

The V call is TRBV30, the J call TRBJ2-2; D remains unclear. The CDR3 runs to 15 residues. V dropped 2 bases and J dropped 4 bases, with 14 bases sitting between them. Looked up from germline, CDR1 is GTSNPN and CDR2 is SVGIG (reference sequence). CDR3 DNA sequence: TGTGCCTGGAGTTGGACGGCTCGACGCACCGGGGAGCTGTTTTTT. This encodes CAWSWTARRTGELFF. Full variable domain (outside the CDR3, taken from reference TRBV30 and TRBJ2-2): SQTIHQWPATLVQPVGSPLSLECTVEGTSNPNLYWYRQAAGRGLQLLFYSVGIGQISSEVPQNLSASRPQDRQFILSSKKLLLSDSGFYLCAWSWTARRTGELFFGEGSRLTVL.

J is TRBJ1-6 and V is TRBV30, with a possible D match to TRBD1 (6 bases). CDR3 length equals 14 residues. Trimming cost V 6 bases and J 7 bases, with 16 bases left between them. Germline loops: CDR1 GTSNPN, CDR2 SVGIG (reference sequence). This CDR3 reads CACRAQGPNSPLHF. CDR3 DNA: TGTGCCTGCCGGGCCCAGGGGCCCAATTCACCCCTCCACTTT.

This chain uses TRBV15 with TRBJ2-2; 7 bases align to TRBD1. Germline CDR1 and CDR2: LNHNV and YYDKDF (reference sequence). V shed 5 bases and J 5 bases; nucleotides not matched to a gene: 11. The CDR3 extends over 16 amino acids. Here the CDR3 DNA reads TGTGCCACCAGCCCCACAGGGGCCCAGGATACCGGGGAGCTGTTTTTT. This codes for CATSPTGAQDTGELFF.

The chain has TRBV1 and TRBJ1-2. TRBV1 is a documented pseudogene. The CDR3 spans 15 residues. CDR3 in DNA: TGCACCAGCAGCCGGACCGGACGGCTAAACTATGGCTACACCTTC. Its translation is CTSSRTGRLNYGYTF.

The chain recombines TRBV9 with TRBJ2-1; tentative D call: TRBD2 (6 bases). The CDR3 covers 17 residues. The germline gives CDR1 SGDLS, CDR2 YYNGEE. V gave up 3 bases and J gave up 0 bases, with 16 bases separating them. CDR3 nucleotides: TGTGCCAGCAGCGGAGGTGGCGGGGTTAGCTCCTACAATGAGCAGTTCTTC. It yields the protein CASSGGGGVSSYNEQFF.

Note on this clone: Other DNA sequences in the sample encode the same CDR3. This chain links TRBV9 with TRBJ2-1; TRBD2 is a possible D gene (7 bases). Trimming cost V 1 base and J 7 bases, with 15 bases left between them. There are 15 residues in the CDR3. CDR1 and CDR2 (germline): SGDLS, YYNGEE. Written as DNA, the CDR3 is TGTGCCAGCAGCGTATCGGGGGGCGCATCTAATGAGCAGTTCTTC. It yields the protein CASSVSGGASNEQFF.

The chain uses TRBV19 and TRBJ1-6; a weak D match, TRBD1 (5 bases). This CDR3 is built from 12 residues. Trimming shortened V by 3 bases and J by 10 bases, and 7 bases separated the two germline ends. Germline CDR1 is LNHDA and CDR2 is SQIVND (reference sequence). The CDR3 DNA is TGTGCCAGTAGTATGCAGGGCTCACCCCTCCACTTT. It encodes CASSMQGSPLHF.

The rearrangement uses TRBV11-3 and TRBJ2-3; the match to TRBD2 covers 10 bases. CDR1 is SGHNT and CDR2 is YENEEA in the germline V gene. The CDR3 length is 13 residues. V trimming: 11 bases; J trimming: 2 bases; junction bases outside the gene matches: 4. CDR3 sequence (DNA): TGTGCCTGTAGCGGGGGGCCCACAGATACGCAGTATTTT. Its translation is CACSGGPTDTQYF.

The chain links TRBV11-3 to TRBJ1-6, with D unresolved. The germline V and J ends were trimmed by 5 bases and 3 bases, with 20 bases remaining between them. The CDR3 runs to 18 residues. Germline lookup yields CDR1 SGHNT and CDR2 YENEEA. The CDR3 DNA is TGTGCCAGCAGCCCTCGGACGGATAATCAATTCTATAATTCACCCCTCCACTTT. This translates into CASSPRTDNQFYNSPLHF. Combining the CDR3 with reference TRBV11-3 and TRBJ1-6 gives the whole variable domain EAGVVQSPRYKIIEKKQPVAFWCNPISGHNTLYWYLQNLGQGPELLIRYENEEAVDDSQLPKDRFSAERLKGVDSTLKIQPAELGDSAVYLCASSPRTDNQFYNSPLHFGNGTRLTVT.

J is TRBJ2-7 and V is TRBV29-1, with TRBD1 matching 7 bases. After removal of 8 bases from V and 3 bases from J, the junction contained 7 bases not matched to a gene. CDR1 and CDR2 from the germline V gene are SQVTM and ANQGSEA. CDR3 size: 12 residues. The CDR3 DNA follows: TGCAGCATCCGGGACAGCCTCTACGAGCAGTACTTC. This codes for CSIRDSLYEQYF.

The chain joins TRBV9 to TRBJ2-1; TRBD2 matches at 14 bases. V gave up 2 bases and J gave up 6 bases; unmatched junction bases: 4. Germline V gives CDR1 SGDLS, CDR2 YYNGEE. The CDR3 runs to 16 residues. DNA for the CDR3: TGTGCCAGCAGCGTCCTGACTAGCGGGGGGGCCAATGAGCAGTTCTTC. Translated: CASSVLTSGGANEQFF.

The chain uses TRBV12-5 and TRBJ1-5; 8 nucleotides match TRBD1. With V trimmed by 6 bases and J by 6 bases, 10 bases remained unmatched. The length of the CDR3 is 15 residues. CDR1 and CDR2 (germline): LGHNT, FRNRAP. The CDR3 loop is CASGAGQVNGQPQHF. The CDR3 nucleotides read TGTGCTAGTGGGGCGGGACAGGTTAATGGTCAGCCCCAGCATTTT.

In its sample, this clone was seen a few times. The chain joins TRBV5-4 to TRBJ2-7, with D perhaps TRBD2 (5 bases). The CDR3 sequence is 15 residues long. The V gene lost 0 bases and the J gene lost 5 bases, with 15 bases spanning the gap. CDR1 and CDR2 (germline): SGHNT, YYREEE (reference sequence). CDR3 coding DNA: TGTGCCAGCAGCTTGGGGGTGGCCTCTAGCAACGAGCAGTACTTC. Translated: CASSLGVASSNEQYF.

The chain recombines TRBV11-2 with TRBJ2-7; 8 nucleotides align to TRBD2. The CDR3 extends over 12 amino acids. Trimming cost V 5 bases and J 8 bases; bases outside gene matches: 5. CDR1 is SGHAT, CDR2 FQNNGV, per germline. Written as DNA, the CDR3 is TGTGCCAGCAGCCGGGAGCGGGGGCAGCAGTACTTC. This gives the protein CASSRERGQQYF. The full variable domain, completed using reference TRBV11-2 and TRBJ2-7, is EAGVAQSPRYKIIEKRQSVAFWCNPISGHATLYWYQQILGQGPKLLIQFQNNGVVDDSQLPKDRFSAERLKGVDSTLKIQPAKLEDSAVYLCASSRERGQQYFGPGTRLTVT.

The chain employs TRBV7-6 and TRBJ2-7; D not resolved. Germline V gives CDR1 SGHVS, CDR2 FNYEAQ. This CDR3 has 14 residues. V lost 2 bases and J lost 5, with 13 bases in between. CDR3 residues: CASSLSPLTDEQYF. The CDR3 coding sequence is TGTGCCAGCAGCTTAAGCCCCCTGACTGACGAGCAGTACTTC.

This chain uses TRBV5-4 with TRBJ2-7, with 13 bases identical to TRBD2. This CDR3 contains 18 residues. CDR1 SGHNT and CDR2 YYREEE come from the germline V gene (reference sequence). V gave up 4 bases and J gave up 0 bases; unmatched junction bases: 10. The chain's CDR3 is CASSPGTSGASSSYEQYF. The CDR3 DNA follows: TGTGCCAGCAGCCCCGGGACTAGCGGGGCCTCAAGCTCCTACGAGCAGTACTTC.

The CDR3 spells CASSKTLAGGQETQYF. The CDR3 coding sequence is TGTGCCAGCAGCAAGACACTAGCGGGGGGGCAAGAGACCCAGTACTTC. This chain joins TRBV5-4 and TRBJ2-5, with 13 bases matching TRBD2. Germline assignment: CDR1 SGHNT and CDR2 YYREEE (reference sequence). The V and J ends lost 4 bases and 2 bases, in that order; junction bases with no gene match: 5. The CDR3 covers 16 residues. Variable domain in full (rest from reference TRBV5-4 and TRBJ2-5): ETGVTQSPTHLIKTRGQQVTLRCSSQSGHNTVSWYQQALGQGPQFIFQYYREEENGRGNFPPRFSGLQFPNYSSELNVNALELDDSALYLCASSKTLAGGQETQYFGPGTRLLVL.

The chain couples TRBV14 to TRBJ2-2; 9 bases align to TRBD2. CDR1 and CDR2 (germline): SGHDN, FVKESK. CDR3 size: 17 residues. After removal of 0 bases from V and 7 bases from J, the junction contained 9 bases not matched to a gene. The CDR3 reads CASSQETLAGRIGELFF. The CDR3 region has the DNA TGTGCCAGCAGCCAAGAGACTCTAGCGGGAAGGATCGGGGAGCTGTTTTTT.

This clone was seen just once. The rearrangement joins TRBV7-8 to TRBJ2-7; TRBD1 matches at 7 bases. V trimming: 7 bases; J trimming: 0 bases; junction bases outside the gene matches: 9. In germline, CDR1 is SGHVS, CDR2 FQNEAQ. This CDR3 comprises 15 residues. DNA of the CDR3: TGTGCCAGCACCAATCCGGACAGGTCCTCCTACGAGCAGTACTTC. Translated, it gives CASTNPDRSSYEQYF. The variable domain in full, with the rest retrieved from reference TRBV7-8 and TRBJ2-7, is GAGVSQSPRYKVAKRGQDVALRCDPISGHVSLFWYQQALGQGPEFLTYFQNEAQLDKSGLPSDRFFAERPEGSVSTLKIQRTQQEDSAVYLCASTNPDRSSYEQYFGPGTRLTVT.

The J gene is TRBJ1-4, the V gene TRBV7-2; D perhaps matches TRBD1 (5 bases). CDR1 is SGHTA and CDR2 is FQGNSA in the germline V gene. Between the trimmed V and J ends, which lost 2 bases and 6 bases, there was a span of 10 bases. This CDR3 contains 14 residues. The CDR3 spells CASSLTGTDEKLFF. The CDR3 DNA is TGTGCCAGCAGCTTAACCGGGACTGATGAAAAACTGTTTTTT.

The gene calls are TRBV5-1 and TRBJ1-1, with a weak D call TRBD1 (5 bases). The CDR3 extends over 16 amino acids. The ends were cut back, 5 bases at V and 3 bases at J, with 20 bases in the middle. Germline V gene lookup returns CDR1 SGHRS and CDR2 YFSETQ. CDR3: CASSLDMGSPYTEAFF. In DNA form, the CDR3 reads TGCGCCAGCAGTCTGGACATGGGCAGCCCCTACACTGAAGCTTTCTTT.

The rearrangement uses TRBV12-5 and TRBJ1-1; D possibly corresponds to TRBD1 (6 bases). Looked up from germline, CDR1 is LGHNT and CDR2 is FRNRAP. V shed 0 bases and J shed 0 bases, with 8 bases lying between them. The CDR3 is 15 amino acids. Written as DNA, the CDR3 is TGTGCTAGTGGTTTGGTAGGACAGATGAACACTGAAGCTTTCTTT. Translating gives CASGLVGQMNTEAFF.

The CDR3, as DNA: TGTGCCAGCAGTGCAGAGGTTGGGGGCCAAGAGACCCAGTACTTC. This codes for CASSAEVGGQETQYF. The chain carries TRBV2 and TRBJ2-5; perhaps D is TRBD1 or TRBD2 (5 bases each). Trimming removed 4 bases from V and 1 base from J, with 13 bases in between. Per the germline V gene, CDR1 is SNHLY and CDR2 is FYNNEI. The CDR3 spans 15 residues.

V gene TRBV7-2 combines with J gene TRBJ2-7, with a possible D match to TRBD1 (5 bases). Germline CDR1 and CDR2: SGHTA and FQGNSA. CDR3 length equals 14 residues. The ends were cut back, 4 bases at V and 4 bases at J, with 14 bases in the middle. CDR3 nucleotides: TGTGCCAGCAGCTCACAGGCTGGAGTTTACGAGCAGTACTTC. Amino acid sequence: CASSSQAGVYEQYF.